This T cell receptor beta chain is drawn from a study of blood T cell repertoires in COVID-19. Study at large: Samples taken during acute and convalescent COVID-19 were collected in the United States, Italy and Spain. T cells, B-cell-depleted T cells, or PBMCs supplied cDNA or gDNA.

This CDR3 region has 15 residues. Germline trimming cut 2 bases from V and 1 base from J; bases unmatched to any gene: 4. The germline gives CDR1 SGHRS, CDR2 YFSETQ. Per the study methods: It was from reference gene primer amplification that nucleated cell counts were estimated. TCRdb's copy holds only in-frame clones and misses some; the assay was immunoSEQ multiplex PCR. That table supplies the V and J calls and clone size; D and trimming were determined from the DNA. The sample lists about 250,000 clones, around 90% occurring once. The TCR sequence derives from a man aged 80 or over with acute or convalescent COVID-19. Source material: peripheral blood. This chain uses TRBV5-1 with TRBJ2-5; TRBD1 matches 8 bases. Here the CDR3 DNA reads TGCGCCAGCAGCTTTTTACAGGGGGTCCAAGAGACCCAGTACTTC. Protein: CASSFLQGVQETQYF.